This T cell receptor beta chain is drawn from a study of T cells in Graves' hyperthyroidism and ophthalmopathy. The study's findings and limits: Ophthalmopathy onset followed model prediction by a median approximately 6.2 months. Blood also held most thyroid clonotypes expanded beyond 0.001.

Investigators excluded patients with uncontrolled infection, other autoimmune disease, pregnancy or lactation. This CDR3 contains 13 residues. Germline CDR1 DFQATT, CDR2 SNEGSKA (reference sequence). V was shortened by 0 bases and J by 7 bases, with 7 bases between the two germline ends. TCR beta CDR3 regions were amplified from RNA transcripts. HTBI primers drove first-round RT-PCR of the TCR CDR3. From the multiplex PCR reads, TCRdb called clonotypes with MiXCR, one entry per CDR3 protein. In the table there are around 760,000 distinct CDR3 sequences, just over 35% of which are singletons. On this clonotype itself: The target antigen is unknown.

Sequenced material: blood. This chain links TRBV20-1 with TRBJ1-6; D is undetermined. The source is a woman aged 40 to 49 with Graves' hyperthyroidism. Here the CDR3 reads CSARDVGNSPLHF. The CDR3 DNA sequence: TGCAGTGCTAGAGACGTAGGGAATTCACCCCTCCACTTT.